Reported below is one T cell receptor (beta chain). The antigen is unknown. Clones were sequenced by immunoSEQ multiplex PCR, and TCRdb holds only the in-frame ones, with some missing. The sample holds 75,000 to 85,000 clones, about 91% seen once. This specimen belongs to a study of resident and recirculating memory T cells in vitiligo. General study findings and limits: Non-conserved TCRs across sites and patients suggested distinct clones per lesion.

The CDR3 contains 14 residues. Germline V gene sequence: CDR1 SGDLS, CDR2 YYNGEE. Unmatched junction bases numbered 5, after V lost 1 base and J lost 5 bases. The chain is built from TRBV9 and TRBJ1-1; 7 bases match TRBD1. Sequencing input: blood. The source of this sequence is a male donor with vitiligo. CDR3 sequence: CASSVSNRGTEAFF. DNA for the CDR3: TGTGCCAGCAGCGTATCGAACAGGGGAACTGAAGCTTTCTTT.